The 30 T cell receptor beta chains below all came from one sample that was sequenced in a study of cytomegalovirus exposure and HLA in healthy donors. This PCR relied on a set of 60 Vbeta primers and 13 Jbeta primers. Sequencing used immunoSEQ multiplex PCR; TCRdb keeps in-frame clones, though not all of them. Altogether 150,000 or so clones are present, 82% being singletons, with the ten largest covering 8% to 10%. The sample consisted of PBMCs. The receptors were sampled from a male donor in good health and CMV-seropositive.

The V gene is TRBV19, the J gene TRBJ2-1; the match to TRBD2 covers 7 bases. Germline trimming cut 8 bases from V and 3 bases from J; bases unmatched to any gene: 10. The CDR3 runs 15 residues. Germline V gene lookup returns CDR1 LNHDA and CDR2 SQIVND (reference sequence). CDR3 sequence reads: CASGLGTGGYNEQFF. CDR3 nucleotide sequence: TGTGCCAGTGGCTTGGGTACGGGGGGCTACAATGAGCAGTTCTTC.

The chain uses TRBV7-9 and TRBJ2-2; TRBD2 aligns across 10 bases. Germline V gene data show CDR1 as SEHNR and CDR2 as FQNEAQ (reference sequence). The junction had 17 bases not matched to a gene; V was cut back by 4 bases and J by 6 bases. The CDR3 extends over 19 amino acids. In DNA form, the CDR3 reads TGTGCCAGCAGCTCGAGCGGGAGGGCCAAAAATGGGGTTCCCGGGGAGCTGTTTTTT. Encoded protein: CASSSSGRAKNGVPGELFF.

There are a few counts of this clone. The chain joins TRBV27 to TRBJ2-3; the match to TRBD2 covers 14 bases. Germline CDR1 and CDR2: MNHEY and SMNVEV (reference sequence). With 5 bases clipped from V and 3 bases from J, the junction kept 7 bases outside the gene matches. This CDR3 is built from 17 residues. CDR3 sequence: CASSQPTSGRATDTQYF. CDR3 in DNA: TGTGCCAGCAGTCAGCCGACTAGCGGGAGGGCGACAGATACGCAGTATTTT.

This chain links TRBV5-6 with TRBJ1-4; unclear D gene. CDR3 size: 13 residues. The germline V and J ends were trimmed by 7 bases and 9 bases, with 16 bases remaining between them. Looked up from germline, CDR1 is SGHDT and CDR2 is YYEEEE. As DNA, the CDR3 is TGTGCCAGCCAAACCGCTGATAGCAAAAAACTGTTTTTT. This codes for CASQTADSKKLFF.

CDR3 nucleotide sequence: TGTGCCAGCACCCCGGGACAGGGGGCCTACGAGCAGTACTTC. Amino acids: CASTPGQGAYEQYF. The chain links TRBV7-2 to TRBJ2-7; 11 nucleotides match TRBD1. CDR3 length: 14 residues. Looked up from germline, CDR1 is SGHTA and CDR2 is FQGNSA. V dropped 7 bases and J dropped 2; count of bases not matched to a gene: 4.

The genes are TRBV6-5 and TRBJ1-1; TRBD1 matches at 9 bases. V lost 2 bases and J lost 5; bases outside the gene matches: 6. CDR3 length equals 15 residues. Germline-derived CDR1 and CDR2 are MNHEY and SVGAGI. The CDR3 DNA reads as TGTGCCAGCAGTTACCGGACAGGGGTGGGAACTGAAGCTTTCTTT. This encodes CASSYRTGVGTEAFF.

V is TRBV11-2 and J is TRBJ2-7; no clear D. This CDR3 region has 14 residues. The germline V and J ends were trimmed by 0 bases and 3 bases, with 9 bases remaining between them. Germline loops: CDR1 SGHAT, CDR2 FQNNGV. CDR3 loop: CASSLDTNSYEQYF. The CDR3 DNA sequence: TGTGCCAGCAGCTTAGATACGAACAGCTACGAGCAGTACTTC.

This sequence joins TRBV30 and TRBJ2-4, with D perhaps TRBD2 (7 bases). Trimming left V 5 bases short and J 6 bases short, with 11 bases between. Germline CDR1 reads GTSNPN; CDR2 reads SVGIG (reference sequence). This CDR3 contains 12 residues. CDR3 amino acids: CAWEGGGNIQYF. CDR3 nucleotides: TGTGCCTGGGAAGGGGGGGGAAACATTCAGTACTTC. Variable domain in full (rest from reference TRBV30 and TRBJ2-4): SQTIHQWPATLVQPVGSPLSLECTVEGTSNPNLYWYRQAAGRGLQLLFYSVGIGQISSEVPQNLSASRPQDRQFILSSKKLLLSDSGFYLCAWEGGGNIQYFGAGTRLSVL.

On this clone: The same CDR3 can be traced to other DNA sequences in this sample. The chain recombines TRBV27 with TRBJ2-7; TRBD1 agrees at 7 bases. Germline CDR1 MNHEY, CDR2 SMNVEV (reference sequence). V lost 2 bases to trimming and J lost 0 bases; unmatched junction nucleotides: 7. This CDR3 has 16 residues. Here the CDR3 reads CASSLGGQFLSYEQYF. In DNA form, the CDR3 reads TGTGCCAGCAGTTTAGGGGGACAGTTTCTCTCCTACGAGCAGTACTTC.

The genes are TRBV18 and TRBJ1-5; TRBD1 matches 8 bases. V shed 2 bases and J 2 bases; nucleotides not matched to a gene: 2. Germline V gives CDR1 KGHSH, CDR2 LQKENI. The length of the CDR3 is 15 residues. The CDR3 region has the DNA TGTGCCAGCTCACCAGCGACAGGGGGCAATCAGCCCCAGCATTTT. Amino acid sequence: CASSPATGGNQPQHF.

The genes are TRBV5-1 and TRBJ2-5, with TRBD2 identical over 8 bases. Germline CDR1 SGHRS, CDR2 YFSETQ. V lost 5 bases to trimming and J lost 5 bases; unmatched junction nucleotides: 11. The CDR3 covers 15 residues. This chain's CDR3 is CASSAYGGVSETQYF. In nucleotides, the CDR3 is TGCGCCAGCAGTGCGTACGGGGGGGTGTCGGAGACCCAGTACTTC.

V usage is TRBV6-5 and J usage is TRBJ1-1; D is unresolved. The CDR3 covers 14 residues. From germline, CDR1 is MNHEY and CDR2 SVGAGI. Trimming removed 0 bases from V and 0 bases from J, with 5 bases in between. CDR3 region: CASSYSTLNTEAFF. DNA of the CDR3: TGTGCCAGCAGTTACTCGACTTTGAACACTGAAGCTTTCTTT.

The chain has TRBV6-6 and TRBJ2-2, with D uncertain. V was pared by 0 bases and J by 4 bases, with 3 bases between. The V gene's germline CDR1 is MNHNY and CDR2 SVGAGI (reference sequence). This CDR3 region has 13 residues. The CDR3 DNA reads TGTGCCAGCAGTTACTCGAGCACCGGGGAGCTGTTTTTT. Amino acid sequence: CASSYSSTGELFF.

The chain is built from TRBV14 and TRBJ2-1; the D is unclear. V dropped 4 bases and J dropped 5 bases, with 18 bases sitting between them. Germline CDR1 SGHDN, CDR2 FVKESK. The CDR3 loop spans 16 amino acids. CDR3 coding DNA: TGTGCCAGCAGCCCCTACGCCCGCGTTACCGACAATGAGCAGTTCTTC. Translating gives CASSPYARVTDNEQFF.

The J gene is TRBJ1-1, the V gene TRBV6-1; 8 positions match TRBD1. Germline CDR1 and CDR2: MNHNS and SASEGT. Trimming cost V 11 bases and J 4 bases; bases outside gene matches: 15. CDR3 length: 15 amino acids. The CDR3 DNA reads TGTGCCCATTACCCAGGGGGCGAGGTTGTCACTGAAGCTTTCTTT. Translation: CAHYPGGEVVTEAFF.

The gene calls are TRBV5-1 and TRBJ2-3, with 9 bases fitting TRBD1. The germline V gene encodes CDR1 SGHRS and CDR2 YFSETQ. The CDR3 has 15 amino acids. V shed 6 bases, J shed 6 bases, and the junction held 11 bases outside the gene matches. The CDR3 bases are TGCGCCAGCAATCAACCGGGACAGGGAAAGGATACGCAGTATTTT. Residues: CASNQPGQGKDTQYF.

This chain uses TRBV6-5 with TRBJ2-1; possibly TRBD2 for D (5 bases). The germline CDR1 and CDR2 sequences are MNHEY and SVGAGI. Trimming left V 3 bases short and J 7 bases short, with 16 bases between. The CDR3 is 15 residues long. The CDR3 DNA reads TGTGCCAGCAGTTATACCACAGCTTGGGAGAATGAGCAGTTCTTC. Amino acid sequence: CASSYTTAWENEQFF.

V usage is TRBV7-9 and J usage is TRBJ2-1; weak D call: TRBD2 (5 bases). Per germline, CDR1 SEHNR and CDR2 FQNEAQ (reference sequence). The CDR3 sequence is 13 residues long. The V gene lost 5 bases and the J gene lost 8 bases, with 13 bases spanning the gap. Here the CDR3 reads CASSLLGKDEQFF. The CDR3 coding sequence is TGTGCCAGCAGCCTTCTCGGGAAGGATGAGCAGTTCTTC.

This chain uses TRBV7-8 with TRBJ1-5; the match to TRBD1 covers 7 bases. The length of the CDR3 is 16 residues. Germline CDR1 reads SGHVS; CDR2 reads FQNEAQ. V gave up 3 bases and J gave up 0 bases; unmatched junction bases: 5. CDR3 nucleotides: TGTGCCAGCAGCTTCGACAGGGCCTATAGCAATCAGCCCCAGCATTTT. It translates to CASSFDRAYSNQPQHF.

The V and J genes are TRBV4-3 and TRBJ1-6; D perhaps matches TRBD1 (5 bases). Looked up from germline, CDR1 is LGHNA and CDR2 is YSLEER. Trimming removed 2 bases at V and 5 bases at J, with 10 bases between. The CDR3 runs to 15 residues. This CDR3 is CASSQQSGNNSPLHF. The CDR3 DNA sequence: TGCGCCAGCAGCCAACAGTCAGGGAATAATTCACCCCTCCACTTT.

The J gene is TRBJ2-7, the V gene TRBV5-4; TRBD1 is a possible D gene (5 bases). Per germline, CDR1 SGHNT and CDR2 YYREEE (reference sequence). The CDR3 is made up of 14 amino acids. Deletions cut 4 bases from V and 5 bases from J, with 16 bases between. In nucleotides, the CDR3 is TGTGCCAGCAGCCTACCTGGTGGGGCAGACGAGCAGTACTTC. As protein: CASSLPGGADEQYF.

The chain has TRBV7-9 and TRBJ2-1; the D is unclear. The CDR3 is 16 residues long. Deletions cut 5 bases from V and 2 bases from J, with 16 bases between. The germline gives CDR1 SEHNR, CDR2 FQNEAQ (reference sequence). The CDR3 spells CASSLGASVTYNEQFF. In DNA, the CDR3 is TGTGCCAGCAGCCTAGGCGCCAGCGTAACCTACAATGAGCAGTTCTTC.

The rearrangement joins TRBV6-6 to TRBJ2-7; D gene ambiguous. Between the trimmed V and J ends, which lost 6 bases and 7 bases, there was a span of 13 bases. The germline V gene encodes CDR1 MNHNY and CDR2 SVGAGI (reference sequence). This CDR3 has 12 amino acids. The CDR3 region is CASSHRRGEQYF. CDR3 nucleotides: TGTGCCAGCAGCCATCGTCGAGGTGAGCAGTACTTC.

The chain combines TRBV7-6 with TRBJ1-4, with a weak D call TRBD1 (6 bases). The CDR3 covers 16 residues. Between the trimmed V and J ends, which lost 3 bases and 1 base, there was a span of 12 bases. Looked up from germline, CDR1 is SGHVS and CDR2 is FNYEAQ. The CDR3 spells CASSFGLGGTNEKLFF. The CDR3 coding sequence is TGTGCCAGCAGCTTTGGGCTAGGGGGAACTAATGAAAAACTGTTTTTT.

This clone was seen just once. J is TRBJ1-2 and V is TRBV5-1; D is uncertain. Germline V lookup: CDR1 SGHRS, CDR2 YFSETQ. V lost 0 bases to trimming and J lost 2 bases, with 8 bases between them. CDR3 size: 14 residues. In DNA, the CDR3 is TGCGCCAGCAGCTTGGAGACCGGGAACTATGGCTACACCTTC. It specifies CASSLETGNYGYTF.

V is TRBV7-9 and J is TRBJ2-3; no clear D. The CDR3 runs 15 residues. Germline lookup yields CDR1 SEHNR and CDR2 FQNEAQ (reference sequence). V was pared by 1 base and J by 2 bases, with 10 bases between. As DNA, the CDR3 is TGTGCCAGCAGCTTAGACGGCGACTTCACAGATACGCAGTATTTT. It translates to CASSLDGDFTDTQYF.

This rearrangement joins TRBV10-3 to TRBJ1-2, with TRBD1 matching 8 bases. This CDR3 comprises 12 residues. Germline CDR1 ENHRY, CDR2 SYGVKD. J lost 7 bases, V lost 10 bases, and 8 bases had no gene match. CDR3 in DNA: TGTGCCACCGTGGACAGGGTCGGTGGCTACACCTTC. Protein product: CATVDRVGGYTF.

The chain combines TRBV30 with TRBJ2-7; D gene unclear. Trimming removed 4 bases from V and 5 bases from J, with 9 bases in between. This CDR3 is 11 amino acids long. CDR1 GTSNPN and CDR2 SVGIG come from the germline V gene (reference sequence). The CDR3 DNA follows: TGTGCCTGGAATTCTGGGCACGAGCAGTACTTC. Amino acid sequence: CAWNSGHEQYF.

The chain is built from TRBV6-5 and TRBJ1-5; no clear D gene. Germline values: CDR1 MNHEY, CDR2 SVGAGI. The germline V and J ends were trimmed by 5 bases and 0 bases, with 8 bases remaining between them. The CDR3 is 14 amino acids. CDR3 nucleotides: TGTGCCAGCAGTCCCACTTATAGCAATCAGCCCCAGCATTTT. Its protein is CASSPTYSNQPQHF.

The chain couples TRBV18 to TRBJ2-7, with TRBD2 identical over 13 bases. The germline V gene encodes CDR1 KGHSH and CDR2 LQKENI. V gave up 6 bases and J gave up 5 bases; unmatched junction bases: 19. The CDR3 runs 19 residues. The CDR3 coding sequence is TGTGCCAGCTCCCGATGGACAGAGAGGACTAGCGGGAGTAAAAACGAGCAGTACTTC. Protein sequence: CASSRWTERTSGSKNEQYF.